Reported below is one T cell receptor beta chain. The antigen remains unidentified. This record belongs to a study of T cells expressing NK-cell markers. The wider study: Sequencing of TCR beta repertoires drew on sorted CD3+CD56+NKG2C+, CD3+CD56+NKG2C- and CD3+CD56-NKG2C+ T cells. Just one sequenced donor of eight was HCMV-seronegative, while seven were seropositive.

5'RACE template switching with UMIs generated TCR beta cDNA. After re-calling the 5' RACE reads, TCRdb lists one entry per CDR3 protein, DNA absent. This sample contains about 550,000 distinct CDR3 sequences. Findings of the study overall: HCMV specificity of the expanded NKG2C+ T cell clones was not established.

Material: blood T cells: a sorted CD56 or NKG2C T cell subset, CD4+ or CD8+ T cells, or bulk PBMC T cells (not recorded which). The receptor's source is a man aged 18 to 29 in good health.

The CDR3 here is CASRMRGQNNSPLHF. This sequence joins TRBV7-2 and TRBJ1-6. CDR1 and CDR2 from the germline V gene are SGHTA and FQGNSA. There are 15 residues in the CDR3.